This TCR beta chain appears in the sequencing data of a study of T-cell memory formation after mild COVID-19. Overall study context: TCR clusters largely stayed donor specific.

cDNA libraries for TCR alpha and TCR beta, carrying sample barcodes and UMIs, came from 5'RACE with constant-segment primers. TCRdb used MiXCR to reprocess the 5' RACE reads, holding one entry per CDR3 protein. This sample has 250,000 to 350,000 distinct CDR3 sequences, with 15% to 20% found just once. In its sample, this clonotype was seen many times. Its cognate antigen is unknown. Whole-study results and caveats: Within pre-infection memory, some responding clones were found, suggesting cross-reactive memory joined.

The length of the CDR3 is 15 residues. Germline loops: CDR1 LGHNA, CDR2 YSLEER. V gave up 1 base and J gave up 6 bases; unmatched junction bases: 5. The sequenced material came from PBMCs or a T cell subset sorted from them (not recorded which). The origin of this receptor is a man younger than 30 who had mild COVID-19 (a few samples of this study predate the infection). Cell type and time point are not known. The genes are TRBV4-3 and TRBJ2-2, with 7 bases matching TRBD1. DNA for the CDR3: TGCGCCAGCAGCCAAGCAACGGGACAGCCCGGGGAGCTGTTTTTT. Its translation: CASSQATGQPGELFF.